This is a list of T cell receptor beta chains from one sample in a study of CD8 T cells in Susac syndrome. In TCRdb, the immunoSEQ multiplex PCR reads were re-called with MiXCR into one record per CDR3 protein. The sample has approximately 160,000 distinct CDR3 sequences, around 93% seen once; the top ten hold around 0.09%. The specimen sequenced was CD4+ T cells from PBMCs. Every receptor here comes from a human donor with multiple sclerosis. The conserved cysteine and the conserved F or W are not part of the CDR3 here.

v_gene | CDR3aa
TRBV24-1 | ATSGSEHNEQF
TRBV6-2/TRBV6-3 | ASSSQGAGVFLSYNEQF
TRBV5-4 | ASSAGQQETQF
TRBV19 | ASSIGQGIYEQY
TRBV5-4 | ASSDGQGMNTEAF
TRBV4-1 | ASSLKRRAGTVADTQY
TRBV6-2/TRBV6-3 | ASSYPGIGQNEQF
TRBV19 | ASSRLPSSGYT
TRBV28 | ASSLGNTEAF
TRBV24-1 | ATSGRTDHYQETQY
TRBV12-3/TRBV12-4 | ASRAGQRGPMAQY
TRBV9 | ASSSGPAAEQY
TRBV19 | ASRGRTKSDTQY
TRBV5-1 | ASSPTSGSNSEQF
TRBV5-1 | ASSGRDSPGFEQY
TRBV29-1 | SVAEGNSNQPQH
TRBV9 | ASSVDGNHEAF
TRBV30 | AWSVGQLGYT
TRBV24-1 | ATSAGQGTDTQY
TRBV3-1 | ASSQVGAGTQY
TRBV29-1 | SVEARGLAGDDTGELF
TRBV29-1 | SATSRGAGETQY
TRBV7-9 | ASSLWSGQDNTGELF
TRBV4-2 | ASSPTGASYEQY
TRBV20-1 | SASPRGTGASGANVLT
TRBV4-2 | ASSQVNRYQGGETQY
TRBV6-2/TRBV6-3 | ASSSAGVTGELF
TRBV15 | ATAQSPGETQY
TRBV5-1 | ASSRPGTGIYNEQF
TRBV4-2 | ASSQVGGDNEQF
TRBV7-2 | ASSLALRVDIQY
TRBV12-3/TRBV12-4 | ASTNYRYTQY
TRBV12-3/TRBV12-4 | ASSRTSWYEQF
TRBV19 | ASMGDRENGYT
TRBV19 | ATQGGGYNSPLH
TRBV5-1 | ASSSRNQETQY
TRBV19 | ASSMSGQPAETQY
TRBV6-5 | ASSYSGTSGSSYNEQF
TRBV28 | ASSLWGAGAF
TRBV18 | ASSLLGGPGNEQY
TRBV7-2 | ASSSGQGNSNQPQH
TRBV28 | ASSSSPARETQY
TRBV6-5 | ASSYSRTGGYYGYT
TRBV28 | ASSLTGESQY
TRBV9 | ASSAFGQGSETQY
TRBV2 | ASSGTVNTNQPQH